This T cell receptor beta chain was observed in a study of cytomegalovirus exposure and HLA in healthy donors. The study, taken as a whole, reports: TCR beta V segments were, for the most part, productive about 87% or about 30% of the time in an earlier analysis. A later analysis reportedly found that, within productive TCRs, an Asian-associated ancestry cluster had fewer N-insertions than the mean observed across the roughly 670 donors.

Germline V lookup: CDR1 SGHVS, CDR2 FNYEAQ. V shed 5 bases, J shed 4 bases, and the junction held 4 bases outside the gene matches. This CDR3 comprises 14 residues. This clone was observed once. Its antigen is as yet unknown. The PCR had 60 Vbeta and 13 Jbeta primers. Measured with immunoSEQ multiplex PCR; TCRdb has only the in-frame clones, and not every one. The sample has approximately 280,000 clones, about nine tenths seen once. This sequence was found in a man between 35 and 55 years old in good health and CMV-seropositive. Sequences were obtained from PBMCs. This sequence joins TRBV7-6 and TRBJ1-4; 7 bases fit TRBD1. CDR3 protein: CASSPTGSNEKLFF. The CDR3 bases are TGTGCCAGCAGCCCGACAGGGAGTAATGAAAAACTGTTTTTT.